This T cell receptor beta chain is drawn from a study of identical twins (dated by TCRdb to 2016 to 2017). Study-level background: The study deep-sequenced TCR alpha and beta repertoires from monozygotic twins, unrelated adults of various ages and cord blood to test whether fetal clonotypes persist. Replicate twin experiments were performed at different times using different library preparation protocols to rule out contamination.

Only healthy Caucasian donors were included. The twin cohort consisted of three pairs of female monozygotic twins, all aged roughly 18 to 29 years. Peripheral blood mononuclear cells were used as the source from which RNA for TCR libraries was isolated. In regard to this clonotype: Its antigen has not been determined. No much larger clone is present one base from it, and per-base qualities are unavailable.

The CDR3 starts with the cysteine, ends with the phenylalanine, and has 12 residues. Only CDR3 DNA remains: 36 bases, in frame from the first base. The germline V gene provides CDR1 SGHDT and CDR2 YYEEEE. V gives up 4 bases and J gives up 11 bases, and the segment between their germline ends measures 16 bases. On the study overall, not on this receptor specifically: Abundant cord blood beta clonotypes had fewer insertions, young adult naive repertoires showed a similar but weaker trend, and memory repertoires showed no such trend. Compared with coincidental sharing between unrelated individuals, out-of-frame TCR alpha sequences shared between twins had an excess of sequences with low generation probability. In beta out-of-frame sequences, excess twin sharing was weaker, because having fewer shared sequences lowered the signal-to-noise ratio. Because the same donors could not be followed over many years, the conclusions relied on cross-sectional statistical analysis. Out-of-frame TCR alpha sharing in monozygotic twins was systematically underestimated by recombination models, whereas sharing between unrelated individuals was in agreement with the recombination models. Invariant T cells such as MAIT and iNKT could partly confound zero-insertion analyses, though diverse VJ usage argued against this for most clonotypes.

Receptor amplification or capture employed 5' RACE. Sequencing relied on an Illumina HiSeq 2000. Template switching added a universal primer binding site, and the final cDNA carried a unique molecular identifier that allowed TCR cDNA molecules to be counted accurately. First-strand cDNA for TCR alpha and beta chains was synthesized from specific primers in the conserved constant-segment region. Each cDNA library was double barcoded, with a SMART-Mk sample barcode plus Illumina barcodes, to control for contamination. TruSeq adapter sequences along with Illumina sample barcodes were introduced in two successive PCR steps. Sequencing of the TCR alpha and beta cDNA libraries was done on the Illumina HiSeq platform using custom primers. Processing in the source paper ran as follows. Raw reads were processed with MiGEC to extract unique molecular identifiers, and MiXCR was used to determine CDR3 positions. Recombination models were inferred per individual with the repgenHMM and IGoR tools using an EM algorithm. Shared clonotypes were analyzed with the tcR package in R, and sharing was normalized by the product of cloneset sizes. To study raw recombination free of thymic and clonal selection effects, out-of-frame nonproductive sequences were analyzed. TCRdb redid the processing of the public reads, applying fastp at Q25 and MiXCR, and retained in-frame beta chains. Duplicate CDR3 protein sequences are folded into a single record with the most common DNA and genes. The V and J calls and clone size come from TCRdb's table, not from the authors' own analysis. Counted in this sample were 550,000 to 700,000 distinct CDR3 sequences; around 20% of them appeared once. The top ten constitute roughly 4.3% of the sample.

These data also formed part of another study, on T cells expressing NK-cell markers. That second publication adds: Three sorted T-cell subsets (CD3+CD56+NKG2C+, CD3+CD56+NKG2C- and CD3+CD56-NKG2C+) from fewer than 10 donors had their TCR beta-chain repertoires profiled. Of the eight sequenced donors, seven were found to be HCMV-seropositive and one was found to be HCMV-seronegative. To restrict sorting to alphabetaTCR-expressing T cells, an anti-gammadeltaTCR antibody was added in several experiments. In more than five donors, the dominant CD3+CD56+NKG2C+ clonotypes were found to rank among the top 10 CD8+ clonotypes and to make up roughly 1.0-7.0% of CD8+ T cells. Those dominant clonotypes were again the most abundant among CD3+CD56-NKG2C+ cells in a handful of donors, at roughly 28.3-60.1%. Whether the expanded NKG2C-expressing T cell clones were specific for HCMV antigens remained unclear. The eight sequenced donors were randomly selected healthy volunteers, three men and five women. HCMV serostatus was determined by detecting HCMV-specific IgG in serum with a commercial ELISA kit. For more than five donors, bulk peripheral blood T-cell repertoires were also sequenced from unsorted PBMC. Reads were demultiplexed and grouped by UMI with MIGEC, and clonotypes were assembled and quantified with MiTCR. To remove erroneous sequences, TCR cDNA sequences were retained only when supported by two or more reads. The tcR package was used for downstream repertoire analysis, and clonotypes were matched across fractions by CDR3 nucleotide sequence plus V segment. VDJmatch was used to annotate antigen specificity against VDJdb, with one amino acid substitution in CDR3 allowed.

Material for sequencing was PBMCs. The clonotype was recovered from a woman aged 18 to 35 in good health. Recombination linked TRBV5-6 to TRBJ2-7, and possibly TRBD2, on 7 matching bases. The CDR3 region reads CASSPWGGRKYF. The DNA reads TGTGCCAGCAGCCCCTGGGGGGGGCGCAAGTACTTC.